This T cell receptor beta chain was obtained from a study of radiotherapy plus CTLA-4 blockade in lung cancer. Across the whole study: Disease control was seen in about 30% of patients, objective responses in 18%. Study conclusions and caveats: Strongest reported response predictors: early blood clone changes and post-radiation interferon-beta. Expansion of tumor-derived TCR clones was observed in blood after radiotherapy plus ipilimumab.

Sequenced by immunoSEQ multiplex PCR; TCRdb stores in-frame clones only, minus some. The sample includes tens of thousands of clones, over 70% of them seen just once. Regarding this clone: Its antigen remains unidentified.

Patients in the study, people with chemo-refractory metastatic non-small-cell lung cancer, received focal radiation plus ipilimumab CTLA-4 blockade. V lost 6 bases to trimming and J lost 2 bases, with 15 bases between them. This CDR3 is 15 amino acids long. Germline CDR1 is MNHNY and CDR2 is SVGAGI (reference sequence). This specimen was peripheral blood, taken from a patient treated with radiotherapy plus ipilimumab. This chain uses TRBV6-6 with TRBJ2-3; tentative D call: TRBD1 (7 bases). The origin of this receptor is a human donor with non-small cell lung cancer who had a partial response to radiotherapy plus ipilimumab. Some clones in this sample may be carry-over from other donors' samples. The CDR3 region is CASRGGTVTTDTQYF. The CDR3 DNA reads TGTGCCAGCAGGGGCGGGACAGTTACCACAGATACGCAGTATTTT.